This entry concerns a single T cell receptor (beta chain). This sample was included in a study of blood T cell repertoires in COVID-19. Produced via immunoSEQ multiplex PCR; TCRdb's table is partial and in-frame only. The table has about 87,000 clones, about 83% seen once. The germline V gene encodes CDR1 MGHRA and CDR2 YSYEKL. There are 13 residues in the CDR3. V was cut by 6 bases and J by 6 bases, with 11 bases left in between. The clonotype was recovered from a woman in her 70s with acute or convalescent COVID-19. The chain has TRBV4-1 and TRBJ1-4; possibly TRBD1 for D (6 bases). Specimen: peripheral blood. CDR3 sequence: CASRKGGYEKLFF. The CDR3 region has the DNA TGCGCCAGCAGGAAGGGGGGGTATGAAAAACTGTTTTTT.